One T cell receptor beta chain is described in this entry. As yet, its antigen is unknown. This sample is part of a study of cytomegalovirus exposure and HLA in healthy donors. PCR primers comprised 60 Vbeta and 13 Jbeta primers. Clones were read by immunoSEQ multiplex PCR, and TCRdb kept only the in-frame ones, dropping some. The table lists around 100,000 clones, 60% to 75% of them singletons. Points from the study as a whole: TCR beta sequences numbering around 15,000 were associated with HLA alleles at 0.05 false discovery rate in a later analysis. The presence/absence work took it that sequencing depth was about the same across donors.

Per germline, CDR1 SGDLS and CDR2 YYNGEE. The CDR3 has 15 amino acids. Deletions cut 4 bases from V and 4 bases from J, with 14 bases between. This sequence joins TRBV9 and TRBJ2-2; possible D gene TRBD1, 6 bases. Source material: PBMCs. The TCR sequence derives from a man aged 50 or older in good health and CMV-seronegative. DNA for the CDR3: TGTGCCAGCAGCCCCAGACAGGTTCTCACCGGGGAGCTGTTTTTT. Its protein is CASSPRQVLTGELFF.